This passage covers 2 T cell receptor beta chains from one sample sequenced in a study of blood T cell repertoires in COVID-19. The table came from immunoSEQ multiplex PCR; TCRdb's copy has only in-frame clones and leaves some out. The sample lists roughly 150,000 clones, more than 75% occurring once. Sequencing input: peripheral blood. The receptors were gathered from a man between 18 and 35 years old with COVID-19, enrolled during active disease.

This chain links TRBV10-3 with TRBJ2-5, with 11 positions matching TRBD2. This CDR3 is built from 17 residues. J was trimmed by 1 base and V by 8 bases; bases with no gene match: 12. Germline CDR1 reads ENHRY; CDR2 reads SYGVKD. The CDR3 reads CAIGSNVGTSGQETQYF. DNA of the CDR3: TGTGCCATCGGGAGCAATGTCGGGACTAGCGGCCAAGAGACCCAGTACTTC.

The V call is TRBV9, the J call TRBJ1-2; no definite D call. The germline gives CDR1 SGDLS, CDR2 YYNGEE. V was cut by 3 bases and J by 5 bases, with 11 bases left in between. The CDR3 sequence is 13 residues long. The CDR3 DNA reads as TGTGCCAGCAGCGGAGAACACAGTTATGGCTACACCTTC. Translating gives CASSGEHSYGYTF.